This T cell receptor (beta chain) was recovered during a study of quantifying T cell responses using KT2 cells. For the study at large: cDNA was made from DNase-treated RNA using alpha and beta constant primers. The second PCR was a qPCR stopped at a predetermined fluorescence threshold.

A single-stranded UMI oligo with SP2 sequence was ligated to cDNA 3' ends. An equimolar mix of RC1.1 and RC1.2 primed the beta chain across TRBC1 and TRBC2. TCRdb used MiXCR to reprocess the UMI-ligation and nested PCR reads, holding one entry per CDR3 protein. The table shows 25,000 to 35,000 distinct CDR3 sequences, with about 7.3% occurring only once. The germline gives CDR1 MDHEN, CDR2 SYDVKM. The length of the CDR3 is 15 residues. Unmatched junction bases numbered 5, after V lost 3 bases and J lost 4 bases. This sequence originates from a human donor. Sequenced material: PBMCs spiked with cells of the T cell clone KT2. The chain joins TRBV28 to TRBJ2-3; 9 bases map to TRBD1. The CDR3 spells CASSFYRGQADTQYF. The CDR3 DNA follows: TGTGCCAGCAGTTTTTACAGGGGGCAAGCAGATACGCAGTATTTT.